These 32 T cell receptor beta chains were sequenced from one sample in a study of shared clonotypes between healthy human individuals (dated by TCRdb to 2018 to 2020). Library creation used the immunoSEQ multiplex PCR assay. TCRdb re-hosts the immuneACCESS table, in-frame sequences only. Its copies lack some clones; in the studies checked, an unresolved V gene accounts for under half of them, and the cause for the rest is not known. The sample yields 2,100,000 or so clones; 90% to 96% were counted once. The ten most abundant clones make up less than 0.15% of the sample. Sequencing was carried out using naive CD4+ T cells sorted from blood. The cell subset or site label corresponds to: CD45RA+ positively selected. The receptors derive from a man younger than 35 in good health.

The genes are TRBV7-9 and TRBJ2-5; 7 bases map to TRBD1. There are 15 residues in the CDR3. CDR1 is SEHNR, CDR2 FQNEAQ, per germline (reference sequence). With V trimmed by 3 bases and J by 5 bases, 9 bases remained unmatched. CDR3 sequence (DNA): TGTGCCAGCAGCTTGGGAGACAGGGATTGGGAGACCCAGTACTTC. This gives the protein CASSLGDRDWETQYF.

This clone was seen a single time. The sample carries other DNA sequences with the same CDR3. This chain links TRBV5-1 with TRBJ1-1; possible D gene TRBD1, 6 bases. Trimming stripped 4 bases from V and 1 base from J, with 11 bases between. Germline V gene sequence: CDR1 SGHRS, CDR2 YFSETQ. The CDR3 is 14 amino acids. The CDR3 DNA sequence: TGCGCCAGCAGCCGCGGACAGACGAACACTGAAGCTTTCTTT. It is translated as CASSRGQTNTEAFF.

V usage is TRBV7-6 and J usage is TRBJ2-5, with 10 nucleotides matching TRBD1. With 6 bases clipped from V and 5 bases from J, the junction kept 12 bases outside the gene matches. The CDR3 spans 16 residues. The germline V gene has CDR1 SGHVS and CDR2 FNYEAQ. The CDR3 DNA reads TGTGCCAGCAGACCGCGGACAGGGGGTCAAGGGGAGACCCAGTACTTC. It is translated as CASRPRTGGQGETQYF.

The chain employs TRBV7-9 and TRBJ2-7; TRBD2 agrees at 8 bases. J lost 0 bases, V lost 2 bases, and 3 bases had no gene match. The CDR3 is 15 residues long. The V gene's germline CDR1 is SEHNR and CDR2 FQNEAQ (reference sequence). The CDR3 here is CASSLTAGASYEQYF. Written as DNA, the CDR3 is TGTGCCAGCAGCTTAACAGCGGGAGCCTCCTACGAGCAGTACTTC.

The CDR3 region is CAWSPSRNEKLFF. The DNA of the CDR3 is TGTGCCTGGAGTCCTTCAAGAAATGAAAAACTGTTTTTT. The chain has TRBV30 and TRBJ1-4; D is uncertain. The CDR3 consists of 13 residues. V lost 2 bases and J lost 5, with 9 bases in between. Germline V gene lookup returns CDR1 GTSNPN and CDR2 SVGIG (reference sequence).

This clone was seen a few times. This chain uses TRBV28 with TRBJ1-2; 9 bases are shared with TRBD1. The germline gives CDR1 MDHEN, CDR2 SYDVKM. Trimming cost V 4 bases and J 7 bases; bases outside gene matches: 7. This CDR3 has 14 residues. The chain's CDR3 is CASSSWDREGGYTF. The CDR3, as DNA: TGTGCCAGCAGTTCCTGGGACAGGGAGGGTGGCTACACCTTC.

The chain is built from TRBV5-1 and TRBJ1-2, with 7 nucleotides matching TRBD1. Germline CDR1 and CDR2: SGHRS and YFSETQ. J was trimmed by 2 bases and V by 4 bases; bases with no gene match: 5. This CDR3 has 14 residues. The CDR3 sequence: CASSNQGQNYGYTF. DNA of the CDR3: TGCGCCAGCAGCAATCAGGGACAGAACTATGGCTACACCTTC.

This chain joins TRBV5-1 and TRBJ2-7; D unresolved. The V end was cut by 3 bases, the J end by 2 bases, with 12 bases between. The CDR3 covers 14 residues. Per the germline V gene, CDR1 is SGHRS and CDR2 is YFSETQ. The CDR3 protein is CASSSSSTTYEQYF. For the CDR3, the DNA is TGCGCCAGCAGCTCATCAAGTACTACCTACGAGCAGTACTTC.

The chain combines TRBV27 with TRBJ1-2; D unclear. The germline V and J ends were trimmed by 4 bases and 7 bases, with 13 bases remaining between them. The CDR3 is made up of 13 amino acids. Looked up from germline, CDR1 is MNHEY and CDR2 is SMNVEV (reference sequence). The CDR3 nucleotides are TGTGCCAGCAGTTCACCCTACATGGGTGGCTACACCTTC. As protein: CASSSPYMGGYTF.

This chain uses TRBV30 with TRBJ1-5; 8 bases agree with TRBD1. Germline loops: CDR1 GTSNPN, CDR2 SVGIG (reference sequence). The CDR3 has 18 amino acids. Trimming took 3 bases from V and 4 from J; bases not matched to a gene: 17. CDR3 in amino acids: CAWSPIWTGQTSNQPQHF. The CDR3 DNA follows: TGTGCCTGGAGCCCAATTTGGACAGGGCAGACGAGTAATCAGCCCCAGCATTTT.

The chain recombines TRBV9 with TRBJ2-7; TRBD1 aligns across 8 bases. The CDR3 extends over 15 amino acids. The germline V gene encodes CDR1 SGDLS and CDR2 YYNGEE. The V gene end was trimmed by 4 bases and the J gene end by 1 base; junction bases not matched to a gene: 7. The CDR3 region is CASSPNDRGSYEQYF. CDR3 in DNA: TGTGCCAGCAGCCCCAACGACAGGGGATCCTACGAGCAGTACTTC.

V and J are TRBV6-4 and TRBJ2-1; D ambiguous. Trimming left V 11 bases short and J 2 bases short, with 10 bases between. The CDR3 has 12 amino acids. Per germline, CDR1 MRHNA and CDR2 SNTAGT. CDR3 protein: CAPLQPYNEQFF. In DNA, the CDR3 is TGTGCCCCCTTACAGCCCTACAATGAGCAGTTCTTC.

This clone was recorded only once. The chain is built from TRBV30 and TRBJ2-3; D not resolved. Trimming removed 0 bases at V and 0 bases at J, with 10 bases between. CDR1 GTSNPN and CDR2 SVGIG come from the germline V gene (reference sequence). The CDR3 is made up of 15 amino acids. The CDR3 protein is CAWSVFASSTDTQYF. The CDR3 coding sequence is TGTGCCTGGAGTGTCTTTGCGTCTAGCACAGATACGCAGTATTTT.

The chain employs TRBV19 and TRBJ1-4, with D possibly TRBD1 on 6 matching bases. This CDR3 is built from 14 residues. Looked up from germline, CDR1 is LNHDA and CDR2 is SQIVND (reference sequence). Trimming shortened V by 3 bases and J by 8 bases, and 13 bases separated the two germline ends. The CDR3 protein is CASSMSGEQEKLFF. The CDR3 bases are TGTGCCAGTAGTATGTCAGGGGAACAAGAAAAACTGTTTTTT.

The chain carries TRBV5-1 and TRBJ2-3; 10 bases line up with TRBD2. CDR1 and CDR2 from the germline V gene are SGHRS and YFSETQ. V was clipped by 0 bases and J by 6 bases; unmatched bases: 13. This CDR3 is 18 amino acids long. The CDR3 DNA follows: TGCGCCAGCAGCTTGGTTACTAGCGGGGTTCCAGGGGTGGATACGCAGTATTTT. The encoded protein is CASSLVTSGVPGVDTQYF. The complete variable domain, with remaining parts taken from reference TRBV5-1 and TRBJ2-3, reads KAGVTQTPRYLIKTRGQQVTLSCSPISGHRSVSWYQQTPGQGLQFLFEYFSETQRNKGNFPGRFSGRQFSNSRSEMNVSTLELGDSALYLCASSLVTSGVPGVDTQYFGPGTRLTVL.

The chain combines TRBV30 with TRBJ2-6, with 7 bases lining up with TRBD2. Germline V lookup: CDR1 GTSNPN, CDR2 SVGIG (reference sequence). The CDR3 covers 15 residues. The V gene end was trimmed by 8 bases and the J gene end by 4 bases; junction bases not matched to a gene: 11. The CDR3 loop is CAGGDVPSGANVLTF. The CDR3, as DNA: TGTGCCGGGGGGGACGTACCCTCAGGGGCCAACGTCCTGACTTTC. Using reference TRBV30 and TRBJ2-6 for the parts outside the CDR3, the full variable domain is SQTIHQWPATLVQPVGSPLSLECTVEGTSNPNLYWYRQAAGRGLQLLFYSVGIGQISSEVPQNLSASRPQDRQFILSSKKLLLSDSGFYLCAGGDVPSGANVLTFGAGSRLTVL.

The V call is TRBV5-6, the J call TRBJ2-5; D is ambiguous. Trimming removed 1 base at V and 1 base at J, with 5 bases between. The V gene's germline CDR1 is SGHDT and CDR2 YYEEEE. The CDR3 covers 13 residues. CDR3 loop: CASSLPTQETQYF. The CDR3 coding sequence is TGTGCCAGCAGCTTGCCGACCCAAGAGACCCAGTACTTC.

This chain connects TRBV30 to TRBJ2-7; D is perhaps TRBD1 or TRBD2 (5 bases each). The ends were cut back, 3 bases at V and 3 bases at J, with 12 bases in the middle. Per the germline V gene, CDR1 is GTSNPN and CDR2 is SVGIG (reference sequence). The CDR3 length is 13 residues. The CDR3 DNA follows: TGTGCCTGGAGAGGTGGGGGAAACTACGAGCAGTACTTC. Translation gives CAWRGGGNYEQYF.

V is TRBV5-1 and J is TRBJ2-3; TRBD1 is a possible D gene (6 bases). V was shortened by 6 bases and J by 1 base, with 15 bases between the two germline ends. The germline V gene has CDR1 SGHRS and CDR2 YFSETQ. This CDR3 is built from 15 residues. The CDR3 sequence: CASKAGRTGTDTQYF. Written as DNA, the CDR3 is TGCGCCAGCAAAGCTGGTAGGACAGGCACAGATACGCAGTATTTT.

Regarding this clone: At one boundary the junction diverges from the germline segment, which might be a read error. This chain joins TRBV6-1 and TRBJ1-2; no clear D gene. Germline lookup yields CDR1 MNHNS and CDR2 SASEGT. This CDR3 has 11 residues. The CDR3 DNA reads as TGTGCCAGCAGTGAAGCGGGGAGCCTTGTCTTC. It specifies CASSEAGSLVF.

V is TRBV5-4 and J is TRBJ1-2; 7 bases fit TRBD1. The CDR3 totals 15 residues. The trim removed 4 bases at V and 4 bases at J, leaving 10 bases unmatched. CDR1 is SGHNT and CDR2 is YYREEE in the germline V gene (reference sequence). The CDR3 protein is CASSLMEGAGYGYTF. CDR3 nucleotides: TGTGCCAGCAGCCTTATGGAGGGGGCTGGCTATGGCTACACCTTC.

This chain links TRBV10-3 with TRBJ2-3; no reliable D call. V lost 9 bases, J lost 2 bases, and 12 bases lay in between. The CDR3 loop spans 13 amino acids. Per the germline V gene, CDR1 is ENHRY and CDR2 is SYGVKD. Here the CDR3 reads CAMGQPNTDTQYF. CDR3 DNA sequence: TGTGCCATGGGTCAGCCTAACACAGATACGCAGTATTTT.

J is TRBJ1-2 and V is TRBV5-1; D gene uncertain. V lost 0 bases and J 6 bases, leaving 9 bases between the germline ends. The CDR3 has 13 residues. The germline gives CDR1 SGHRS, CDR2 YFSETQ. CDR3 sequence (DNA): TGCGCCAGCAGCTTGGCCCCTGGGAATGGCTACACCTTC. Its translation: CASSLAPGNGYTF.

The chain links TRBV2 to TRBJ1-5; D is unclear. V dropped 2 bases and J dropped 4 bases, with 9 bases sitting between them. CDR1 is SNHLY, CDR2 FYNNEI, per germline. There are 14 residues in the CDR3. The CDR3 bases are TGTGCCAGCAGTGAAATCGGTGTAAATCAGCCCCAGCATTTT. Amino acid sequence: CASSEIGVNQPQHF. Supplemented by reference TRBV2 and TRBJ1-5, the full variable domain reads EPEVTQTPSHQVTQMGQEVILRCVPISNHLYFYWYRQILGQKVEFLVSFYNNEISEKSEIFDDQFSVERPDGSNFTLKIRSTKLEDSAMYFCASSEIGVNQPQHFGDGTRLSIL.

This clone has a single count. CDR3 nucleotides: TGCGCCAGCAGCCAAGGATGGATAACTGGAAACACCATATATTTT. Its protein is CASSQGWITGNTIYF. The chain uses TRBV4-1 and TRBJ1-3; D is unclear. CDR1 is MGHRA, CDR2 YSYEKL, per germline. The CDR3 totals 15 residues. Trimming took 1 base from V and 2 from J, leaving 9 bases between them.

The chain combines TRBV5-1 with TRBJ2-7, with D perhaps being TRBD1 or TRBD2 (5 bases each). V lost 4 bases and J lost 0, with 17 bases in between. The CDR3 consists of 16 residues. CDR1 and CDR2 (germline): SGHRS, YFSETQ. CDR3 loop: CASSRSGTAHSYEQYF. In DNA, the CDR3 is TGCGCCAGCAGCAGATCCGGGACGGCGCACTCCTACGAGCAGTACTTC.

Turning to this clone: Different DNA sequences within this sample yield the same CDR3. The chain has TRBV2 and TRBJ1-3; D remains ambiguous. V was clipped by 2 bases and J by 3 bases, with 2 bases between them. CDR3 length equals 12 residues. Germline CDR1 SNHLY, CDR2 FYNNEI. The CDR3 nucleotides read TGTGCCAGCAGTGAAAGTGGAAACACCATATATTTT. This encodes CASSESGNTIYF.

This chain connects TRBV5-5 to TRBJ1-1; the match to TRBD1 covers 9 bases. Germline assignment: CDR1 SGHKS and CDR2 YYEKEE (reference sequence). The V and J ends lost 0 bases and 4 bases, in that order; junction bases with no gene match: 4. The CDR3 runs to 15 residues. The DNA of the CDR3 is TGTGCCAGCAGCTTGGGGACAGGGGCGCCCACTGAAGCTTTCTTT. Translation: CASSLGTGAPTEAFF. Variable domain in full (rest from reference TRBV5-5 and TRBJ1-1): DAGVTQSPTHLIKTRGQQVTLRCSPISGHKSVSWYQQVLGQGPQFIFQYYEKEERGRGNFPDRFSARQFPNYSSELNVNALLLGDSALYLCASSLGTGAPTEAFFGQGTRLTVV.

The chain employs TRBV11-3 and TRBJ2-7; a weak D match, TRBD1 (6 bases). Germline V gene lookup returns CDR1 SGHNT and CDR2 YENEEA. The CDR3 is 14 residues long. V lost 5 bases to trimming and J lost 0 bases, with 11 bases between them. The CDR3 is CASSPRRGSYEQYF. CDR3 coding DNA: TGTGCCAGCAGCCCCCGCAGGGGCTCCTACGAGCAGTACTTC.

J is TRBJ2-2 and V is TRBV5-1, with TRBD2 identical over 7 bases. The ends lost 4 bases at V and 2 bases at J; junction bases unmatched: 8. Germline V CDR1 and CDR2: SGHRS, YFSETQ. CDR3 size: 16 residues. CDR3 amino acids: CASSTPSGLNTGELFF. The CDR3 nucleotides are TGCGCCAGCAGCACCCCTAGCGGCCTCAACACCGGGGAGCTGTTTTTT.

The chain couples TRBV18 to TRBJ2-3, with 11 bases that match TRBD1. The J segment lost 5 bases and the V segment lost 0 bases, leaving 4 bases of the junction unmatched. The CDR3 runs to 16 residues. Germline CDR1 reads KGHSH; CDR2 reads LQKENI. CDR3 sequence (DNA): TGTGCCAGCTCACCACCGGGACAGGGGGTAGGAGATACGCAGTATTTT. It is translated as CASSPPGQGVGDTQYF.

The rearrangement links TRBV2 to TRBJ2-4; D could derive from TRBD1 or TRBD2 (5 bases each). Germline CDR1 reads SNHLY; CDR2 reads FYNNEI. The CDR3 is made up of 14 amino acids. Trimming pared 6 bases from V and 9 bases from J, leaving 18 bases between. The CDR3 loop reads CASRRGALGSIQYF. The CDR3 DNA reads TGTGCCAGCAGAAGGGGAGCGTTAGGGAGCATTCAGTACTTC.